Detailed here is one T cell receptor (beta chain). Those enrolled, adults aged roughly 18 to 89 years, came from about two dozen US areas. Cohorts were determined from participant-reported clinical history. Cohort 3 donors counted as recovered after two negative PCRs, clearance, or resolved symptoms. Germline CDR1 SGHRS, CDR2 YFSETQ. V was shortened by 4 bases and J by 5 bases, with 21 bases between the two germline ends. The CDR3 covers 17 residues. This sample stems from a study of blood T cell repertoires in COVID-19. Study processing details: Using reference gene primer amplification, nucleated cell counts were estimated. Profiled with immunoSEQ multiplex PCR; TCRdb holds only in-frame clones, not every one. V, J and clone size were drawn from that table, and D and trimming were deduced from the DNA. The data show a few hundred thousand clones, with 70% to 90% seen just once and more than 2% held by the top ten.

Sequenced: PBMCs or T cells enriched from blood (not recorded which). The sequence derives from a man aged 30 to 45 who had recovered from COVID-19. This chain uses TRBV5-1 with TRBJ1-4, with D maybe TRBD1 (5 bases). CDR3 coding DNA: TGCGCCAGCAGCCCTGGAGGGACGGGGCTTCTCAATGAAAAACTGTTTTTT. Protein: CASSPGGTGLLNEKLFF.